These 11 T cell receptor beta chains originate from one sample sequenced in a study of T cells after yellow fever vaccination. TCRdb redid the calling of the 5' RACE reads with MiXCR, one entry per CDR3 protein. The sample lists approximately 330,000 distinct CDR3 sequences, under 15% seen once, with 2.5% to 4% in the top ten. This sample comprised CD4+ T cells sorted from PBMCs, obtained 15 days after the yellow fever booster vaccination. Receptors originate from a man aged 18 to 30 who received the YFV17D yellow fever vaccine.

V and J are TRBV7-8 and TRBJ2-3, with TRBD2 matching over 9 bases. Trimming took 6 bases from V and 2 from J; bases not matched to a gene: 6. The CDR3 contains 15 residues. Germline CDR1 is SGHVS and CDR2 is FQNEAQ. CDR3 loop: CASRRGGADTDTQYF. The CDR3 region has the DNA TGTGCCAGCAGGCGGGGGGGGGCCGACACAGATACGCAGTATTTT.

This clonotype was detected only a few times. The chain recombines TRBV7-2 with TRBJ2-5; D uncertain. The CDR3 runs 13 residues. The germline V gene has CDR1 SGHTA and CDR2 FQGNSA. Trimming left V 0 bases short and J 4 bases short, with 6 bases between. The CDR3 protein is CASSLAGSETQYF. The CDR3 region has the DNA TGTGCCAGCAGCTTAGCGGGCTCAGAGACCCAGTACTTC.

The chain employs TRBV18 and TRBJ1-2; 8 bases match TRBD1. Germline CDR1 KGHSH, CDR2 LQKENI. The CDR3 has 16 residues. Germline trimming cut 2 bases from V and 4 bases from J; bases unmatched to any gene: 9. The CDR3 DNA sequence: TGTGCCAGCTCACCAAGTTTTGGACAGGGACTCTATGGCTACACCTTC. Translating gives CASSPSFGQGLYGYTF.

In this sample, this clonotype turned up many times. V gene TRBV28 combines with J gene TRBJ2-4; unclear D gene. Trimming took off 6 bases at V and 6 bases at J, with 9 bases between the two ends. CDR3 size: 12 residues. Germline V lookup: CDR1 MDHEN, CDR2 SYDVKM. CDR3 in amino acids: CASRNPPNIQYF. In DNA form, the CDR3 reads TGTGCCAGCAGAAACCCGCCAAACATTCAGTACTTC.

This clonotype turned up a few times. The chain combines TRBV9 with TRBJ1-4; D ambiguous. Germline V gene sequence: CDR1 SGDLS, CDR2 YYNGEE. The CDR3 runs 13 residues. Deletions cut 1 base from V and 2 bases from J, with 3 bases between. For the CDR3, the DNA is TGTGCCAGCAGCGTAAGCACTAATGAAAAACTGTTTTTT. Its translation: CASSVSTNEKLFF.

This clonotype was found a few times. The chain joins TRBV6-1 to TRBJ2-4; D perhaps matches TRBD2 (6 bases). The CDR3 contains 15 residues. Deletions cut 4 bases from V and 5 bases from J, with 15 bases between. In germline, CDR1 is MNHNS, CDR2 SASEGT. DNA of the CDR3: TGTGCCAGCAGTGTGGACGGGGGAGCTGAAAACATTCAGTACTTC. This gives the protein CASSVDGGAENIQYF.

This chain connects TRBV6-6 to TRBJ2-2; no clear D. The germline V gene has CDR1 MNHNY and CDR2 SVGAGI (reference sequence). V lost 6 bases, J lost 7 bases, and 9 bases lay in between. The CDR3 is made up of 12 amino acids. The CDR3 loop is CASSKGHGELFF. The CDR3 DNA follows: TGTGCCAGCAGCAAGGGCCACGGGGAGCTGTTTTTT.

There are a few counts of this clonotype. V gene TRBV29-1 combines with J gene TRBJ2-1; D possibly matches TRBD1 or TRBD2 (6 bases each). Germline CDR1 reads SQVTM; CDR2 reads ANQGSEA. Trimming removed 7 bases at V and 9 bases at J, with 16 bases between. The CDR3 consists of 12 residues. The CDR3: CSGTPGAGEQFF. CDR3 coding DNA: TGCAGCGGGACGCCGGGGGCCGGTGAGCAGTTCTTC.

J is TRBJ1-1 and V is TRBV10-1, with D perhaps matching TRBD1 (5 bases). This CDR3 spans 13 amino acids. V lost 4 bases and J 4 bases, leaving 10 bases between the germline ends. The germline gives CDR1 WNHNN, CDR2 SYGVQD (reference sequence). The CDR3 is CASSGQLGTEAFF. CDR3 bases: TGCGCCAGCAGTGGACAGTTGGGCACTGAAGCTTTCTTT.

In its sample, this clonotype was seen a few times. V and J are TRBV4-2 and TRBJ1-1; D ambiguous. Per germline, CDR1 LGHNA and CDR2 YNFKEQ. The CDR3 covers 15 residues. The V end lost 0 bases, the J end lost 8 bases, and 16 bases lay between the germline ends. The CDR3 is CASSQDPTQADEAFF. The CDR3 bases are TGTGCCAGCAGCCAAGATCCCACCCAGGCCGACGAAGCTTTCTTT.

This clonotype was detected many times. The chain joins TRBV20-1 to TRBJ2-5; a weak D match, TRBD1 (6 bases). The germline V gene encodes CDR1 DFQATT and CDR2 SNEGSKA (reference sequence). Trimming removed 3 bases at V and 3 bases at J, with 11 bases between. This CDR3 contains 13 residues. As DNA, the CDR3 is TGCAGTGCTAGGGGGACACCTAAAGAGACCCAGTACTTC. Its protein product is CSARGTPKETQYF.